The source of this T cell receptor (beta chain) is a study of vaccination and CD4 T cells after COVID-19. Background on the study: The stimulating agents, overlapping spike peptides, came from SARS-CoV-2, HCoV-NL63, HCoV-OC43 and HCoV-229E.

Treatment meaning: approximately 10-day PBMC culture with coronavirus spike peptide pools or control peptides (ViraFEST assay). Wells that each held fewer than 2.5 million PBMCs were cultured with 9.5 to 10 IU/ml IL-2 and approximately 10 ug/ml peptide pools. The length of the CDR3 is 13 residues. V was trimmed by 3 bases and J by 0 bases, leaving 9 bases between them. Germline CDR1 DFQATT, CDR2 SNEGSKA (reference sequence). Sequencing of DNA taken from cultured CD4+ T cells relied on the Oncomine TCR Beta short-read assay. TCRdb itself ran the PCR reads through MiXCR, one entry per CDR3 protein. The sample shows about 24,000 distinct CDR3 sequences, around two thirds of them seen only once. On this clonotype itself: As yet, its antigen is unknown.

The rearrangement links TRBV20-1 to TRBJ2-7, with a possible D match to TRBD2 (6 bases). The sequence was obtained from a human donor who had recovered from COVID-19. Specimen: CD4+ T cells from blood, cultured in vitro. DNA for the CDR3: TGCAGTGCTAGCGGGGGAAGCTCCTACGAGCAGTACTTC. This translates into CSASGGSSYEQYF.